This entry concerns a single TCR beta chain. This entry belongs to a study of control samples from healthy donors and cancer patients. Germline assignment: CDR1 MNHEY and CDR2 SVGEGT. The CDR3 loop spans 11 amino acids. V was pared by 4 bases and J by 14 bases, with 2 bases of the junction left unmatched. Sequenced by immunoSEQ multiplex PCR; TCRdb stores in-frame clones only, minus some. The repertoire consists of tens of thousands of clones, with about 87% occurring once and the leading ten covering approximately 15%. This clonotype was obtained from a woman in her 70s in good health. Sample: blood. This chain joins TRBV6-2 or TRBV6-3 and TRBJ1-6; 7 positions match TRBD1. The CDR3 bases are TGTGCCAGCAGTTCGGACAGGACCCTCCACTTT. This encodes CASSSDRTLHF.